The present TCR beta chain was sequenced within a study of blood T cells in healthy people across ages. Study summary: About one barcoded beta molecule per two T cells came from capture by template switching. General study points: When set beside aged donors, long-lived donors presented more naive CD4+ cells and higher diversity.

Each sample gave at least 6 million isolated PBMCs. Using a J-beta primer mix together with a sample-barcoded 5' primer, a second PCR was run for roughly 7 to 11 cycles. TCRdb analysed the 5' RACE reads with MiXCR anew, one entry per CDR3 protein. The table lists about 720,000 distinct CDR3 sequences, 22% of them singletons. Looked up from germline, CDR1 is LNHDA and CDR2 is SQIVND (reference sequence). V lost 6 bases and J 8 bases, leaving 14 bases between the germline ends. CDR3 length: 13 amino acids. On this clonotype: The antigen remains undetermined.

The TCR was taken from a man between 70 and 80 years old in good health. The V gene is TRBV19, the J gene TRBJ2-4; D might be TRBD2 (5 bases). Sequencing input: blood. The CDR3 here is CASRSGSKDIQYF. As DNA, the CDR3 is TGTGCCAGTAGATCTGGGAGCAAGGACATTCAGTACTTC.